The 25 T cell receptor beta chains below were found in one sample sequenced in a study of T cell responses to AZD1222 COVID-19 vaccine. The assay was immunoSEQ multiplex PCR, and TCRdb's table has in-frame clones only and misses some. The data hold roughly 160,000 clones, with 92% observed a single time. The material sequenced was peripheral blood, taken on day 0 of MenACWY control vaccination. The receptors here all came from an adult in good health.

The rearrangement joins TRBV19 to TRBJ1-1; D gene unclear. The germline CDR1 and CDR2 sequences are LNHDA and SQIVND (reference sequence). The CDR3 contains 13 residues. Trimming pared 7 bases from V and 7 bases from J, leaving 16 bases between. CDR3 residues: CASTHVRADEAFF. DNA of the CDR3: TGTGCCAGTACCCATGTGAGGGCCGATGAAGCTTTCTTT.

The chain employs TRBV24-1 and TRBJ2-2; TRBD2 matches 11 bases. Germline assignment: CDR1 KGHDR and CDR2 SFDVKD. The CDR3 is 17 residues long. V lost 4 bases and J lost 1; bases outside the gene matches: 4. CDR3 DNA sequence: TGTGCCACCAGTGACCCGGGACTAGCGGAGAACACCGGGGAGCTGTTTTTT. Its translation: CATSDPGLAENTGELFF.

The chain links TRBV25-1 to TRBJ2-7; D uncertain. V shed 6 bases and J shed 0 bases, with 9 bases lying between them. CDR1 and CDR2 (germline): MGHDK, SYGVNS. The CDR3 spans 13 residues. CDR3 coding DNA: TGTGCCAGCAGCGGGTTCAGCTCCTACGAGCAGTACTTC. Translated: CASSGFSSYEQYF.

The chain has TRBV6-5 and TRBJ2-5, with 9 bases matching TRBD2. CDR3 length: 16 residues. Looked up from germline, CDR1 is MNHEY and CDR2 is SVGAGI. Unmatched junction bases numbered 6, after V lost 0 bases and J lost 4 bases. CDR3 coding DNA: TGTGCCAGCAGTTACTCCGTAGCGGGGGAGGGAGAGACCCAGTACTTC. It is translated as CASSYSVAGEGETQYF.

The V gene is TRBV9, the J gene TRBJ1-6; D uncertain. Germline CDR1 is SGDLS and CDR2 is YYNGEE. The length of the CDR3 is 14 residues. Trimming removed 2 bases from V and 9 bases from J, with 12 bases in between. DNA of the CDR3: TGTGCCAGCAGCGTGGACTTGGGATTTTCACCCCTCCACTTT. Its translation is CASSVDLGFSPLHF. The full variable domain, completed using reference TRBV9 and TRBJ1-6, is DSGVTQTPKHLITATGQRVTLRCSPRSGDLSVYWYQQSLDQGLQFLIQYYNGEERAKGNILERFSAQQFPDLHSELNLSSLELGDSALYFCASSVDLGFSPLHFGNGTRLTVT.

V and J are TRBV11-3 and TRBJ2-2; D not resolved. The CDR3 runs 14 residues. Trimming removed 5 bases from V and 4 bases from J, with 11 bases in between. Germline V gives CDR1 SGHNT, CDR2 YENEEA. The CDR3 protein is CASSHLRTTGELFF. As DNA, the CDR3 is TGTGCCAGCAGCCACCTGCGAACCACCGGGGAGCTGTTTTTT.

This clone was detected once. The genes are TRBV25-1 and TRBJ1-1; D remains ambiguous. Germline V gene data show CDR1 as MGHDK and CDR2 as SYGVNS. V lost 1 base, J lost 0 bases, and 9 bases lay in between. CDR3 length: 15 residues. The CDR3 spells CASSEFAGLNTEAFF. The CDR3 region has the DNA TGTGCCAGCAGTGAATTTGCGGGGTTGAACACTGAAGCTTTCTTT.

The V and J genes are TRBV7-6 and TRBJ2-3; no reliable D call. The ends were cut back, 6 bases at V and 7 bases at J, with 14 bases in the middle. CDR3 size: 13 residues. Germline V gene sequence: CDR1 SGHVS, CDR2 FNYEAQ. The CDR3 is CASSTTAVNTQYF. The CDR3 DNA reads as TGTGCCAGCAGTACCACGGCGGTGAATACGCAGTATTTT.

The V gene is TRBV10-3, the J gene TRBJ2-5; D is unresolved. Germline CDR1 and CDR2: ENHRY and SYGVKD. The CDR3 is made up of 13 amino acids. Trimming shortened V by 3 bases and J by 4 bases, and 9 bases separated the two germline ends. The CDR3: CAISELPGETQYF. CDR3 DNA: TGTGCCATCAGTGAATTGCCGGGAGAGACCCAGTACTTC.

The CDR3 nucleotides read TGTGCCAGCAGCGACGGGACAGCTATCTATGGCTACACCTTC. Translating it yields CASSDGTAIYGYTF. The chain links TRBV6-2 or TRBV6-3 to TRBJ1-2; 7 bases are shared with TRBD1. Trimming took 6 bases from V and 4 from J; bases not matched to a gene: 8. The CDR3 loop spans 14 amino acids. CDR1 and CDR2 from the germline V gene are MNHEY and SVGEGT.

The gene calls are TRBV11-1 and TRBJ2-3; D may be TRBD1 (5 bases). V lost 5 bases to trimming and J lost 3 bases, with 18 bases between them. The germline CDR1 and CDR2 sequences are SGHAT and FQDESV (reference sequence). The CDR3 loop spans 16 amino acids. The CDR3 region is CASSTPGAGYTDTQYF. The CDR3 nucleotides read TGTGCCAGCAGCACCCCTGGGGCAGGTTATACAGATACGCAGTATTTT. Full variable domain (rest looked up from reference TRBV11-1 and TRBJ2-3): EAEVAQSPRYKITEKSQAVAFWCDPISGHATLYWYRQILGQGPELLVQFQDESVVDDSQLPKDRFSAERLKGVDSTLKIQPAELGDSAMYLCASSTPGAGYTDTQYFGPGTRLTVL.

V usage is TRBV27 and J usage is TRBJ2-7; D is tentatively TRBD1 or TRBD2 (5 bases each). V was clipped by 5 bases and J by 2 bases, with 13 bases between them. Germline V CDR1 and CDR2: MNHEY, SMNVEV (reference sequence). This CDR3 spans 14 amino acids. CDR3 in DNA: TGTGCCAGCAGTCTGGGACGGATGACCTACGAGCAGTACTTC. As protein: CASSLGRMTYEQYF.

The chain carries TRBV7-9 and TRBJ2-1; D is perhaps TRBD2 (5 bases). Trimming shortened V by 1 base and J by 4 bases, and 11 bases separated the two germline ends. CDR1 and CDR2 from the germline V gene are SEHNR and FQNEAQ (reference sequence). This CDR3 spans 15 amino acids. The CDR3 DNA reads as TGTGCCAGCAGCTTAGGCCTAGCTACTTACAATGAGCAGTTCTTC. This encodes CASSLGLATYNEQFF.

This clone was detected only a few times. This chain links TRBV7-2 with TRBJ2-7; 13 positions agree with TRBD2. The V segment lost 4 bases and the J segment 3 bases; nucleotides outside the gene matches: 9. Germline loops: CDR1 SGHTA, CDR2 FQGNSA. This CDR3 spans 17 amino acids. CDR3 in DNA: TGTGCCAGCAGCTCGGGACTAGCGGGAAGGCCAGGCTACGAGCAGTACTTC. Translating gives CASSSGLAGRPGYEQYF.

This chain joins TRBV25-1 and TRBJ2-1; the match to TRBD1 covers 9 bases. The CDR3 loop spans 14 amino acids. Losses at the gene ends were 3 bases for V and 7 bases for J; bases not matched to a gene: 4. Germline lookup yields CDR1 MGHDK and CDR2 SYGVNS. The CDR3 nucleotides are TGTGCCAGCAGTGAGCTACAGGGGGCGAATGAGCAGTTCTTC. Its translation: CASSELQGANEQFF.

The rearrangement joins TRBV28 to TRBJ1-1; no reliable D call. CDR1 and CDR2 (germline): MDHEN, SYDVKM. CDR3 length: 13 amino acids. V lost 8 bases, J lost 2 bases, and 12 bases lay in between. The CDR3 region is CASLTTPNTEAFF. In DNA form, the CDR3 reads TGTGCCAGCCTTACAACACCTAACACTGAAGCTTTCTTT.

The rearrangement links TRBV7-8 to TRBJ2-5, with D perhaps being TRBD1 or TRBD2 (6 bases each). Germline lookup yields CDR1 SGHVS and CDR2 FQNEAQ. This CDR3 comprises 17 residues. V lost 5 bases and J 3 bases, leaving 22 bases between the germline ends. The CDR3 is CASSLREGGMSKETQYF. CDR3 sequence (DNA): TGTGCCAGCAGCCTCCGCGAGGGGGGAATGAGTAAAGAGACCCAGTACTTC. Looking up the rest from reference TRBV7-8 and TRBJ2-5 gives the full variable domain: GAGVSQSPRYKVAKRGQDVALRCDPISGHVSLFWYQQALGQGPEFLTYFQNEAQLDKSGLPSDRFFAERPEGSVSTLKIQRTQQEDSAVYLCASSLREGGMSKETQYFGPGTRLLVL.

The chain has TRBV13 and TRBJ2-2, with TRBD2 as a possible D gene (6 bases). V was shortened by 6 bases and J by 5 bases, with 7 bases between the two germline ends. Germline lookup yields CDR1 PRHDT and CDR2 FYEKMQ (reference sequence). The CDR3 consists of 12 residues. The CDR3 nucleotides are TGTGCCAGCAGTCGGGAGACCGGGGAGCTGTTTTTT. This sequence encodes CASSRETGELFF.

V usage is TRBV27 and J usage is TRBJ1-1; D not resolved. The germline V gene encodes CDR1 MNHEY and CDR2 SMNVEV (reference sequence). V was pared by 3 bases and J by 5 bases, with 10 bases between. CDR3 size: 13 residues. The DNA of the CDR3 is TGTGCCAGCAGTTTTTGGGGAGTAACTGAAGCTTTCTTT. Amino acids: CASSFWGVTEAFF.

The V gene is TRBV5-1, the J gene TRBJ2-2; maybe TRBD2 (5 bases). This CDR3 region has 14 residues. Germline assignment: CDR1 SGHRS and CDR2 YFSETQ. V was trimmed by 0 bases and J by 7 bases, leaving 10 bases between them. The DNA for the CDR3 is TGCGCCAGCAGCTTGGCCGGGAACGGCGGGGAGCTGTTTTTT. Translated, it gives CASSLAGNGGELFF.

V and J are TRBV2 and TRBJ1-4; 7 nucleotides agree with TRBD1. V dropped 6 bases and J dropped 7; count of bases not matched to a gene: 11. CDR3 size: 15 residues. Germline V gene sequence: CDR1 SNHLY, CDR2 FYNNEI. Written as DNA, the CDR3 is TGTGCCAGCAGGGCCGACAGGGCGTACGTTGAAAAACTGTTTTTT. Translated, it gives CASRADRAYVEKLFF. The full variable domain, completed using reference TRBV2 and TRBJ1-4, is EPEVTQTPSHQVTQMGQEVILRCVPISNHLYFYWYRQILGQKVEFLVSFYNNEISEKSEIFDDQFSVERPDGSNFTLKIRSTKLEDSAMYFCASRADRAYVEKLFFGSGTQLSVL.

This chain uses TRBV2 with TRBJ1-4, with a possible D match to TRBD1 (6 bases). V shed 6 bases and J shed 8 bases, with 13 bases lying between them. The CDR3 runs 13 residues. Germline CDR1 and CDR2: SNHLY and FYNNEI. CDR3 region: CASSRGAVEKLFF. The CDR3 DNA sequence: TGTGCCAGCAGCCGGGGGGCGGTCGAAAAACTGTTTTTT.

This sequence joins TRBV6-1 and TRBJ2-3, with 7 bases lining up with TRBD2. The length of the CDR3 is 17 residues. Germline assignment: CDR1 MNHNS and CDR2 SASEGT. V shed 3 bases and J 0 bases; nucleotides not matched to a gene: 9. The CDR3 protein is CASSDSFGGFSTDTQYF. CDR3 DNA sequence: TGTGCCAGCAGTGATTCTTTCGGGGGGTTCAGCACAGATACGCAGTATTTT.

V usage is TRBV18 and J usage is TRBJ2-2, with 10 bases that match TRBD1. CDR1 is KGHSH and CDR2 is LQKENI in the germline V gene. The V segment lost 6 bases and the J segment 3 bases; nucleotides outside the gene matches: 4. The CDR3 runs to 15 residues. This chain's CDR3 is CASSPTGGHTGELFF. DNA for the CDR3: TGTGCCAGCTCTCCGACAGGGGGCCACACCGGGGAGCTGTTTTTT.

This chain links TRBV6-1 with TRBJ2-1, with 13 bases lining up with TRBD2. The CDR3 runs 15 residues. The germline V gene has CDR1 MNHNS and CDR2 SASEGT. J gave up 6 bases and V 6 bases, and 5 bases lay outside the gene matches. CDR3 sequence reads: CASSLGLAGLNEQFF. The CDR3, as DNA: TGTGCCAGCAGCCTGGGACTAGCGGGGCTCAATGAGCAGTTCTTC.